What follows are 11 T cell receptor beta chains derived from one specimen sequenced in a study of tissue T cells after allogeneic stem cell transplantation. TCRdb's table, derived via immunoSEQ multiplex PCR, lists solely in-frame clones and lacks some. The repertoire holds around 50,000 clones, around 72% seen once, with approximately 0.5% in the top ten. Specimen: sorted cells pooled from one or two spleens. Receptor source: a pool of C57BL/6 mice in good health.

This clone was picked up a small number of times. The genes and germline here are from mouse. The read comes to an end 1 residue before the CDR3 does, leaving the germline J gene to fill in the end. The chain carries TRBV13-2 and TRBJ2-2, with D perhaps TRBD1 (6 bases). The CDR3 is made up of 15 amino acids. Per germline, CDR1 NNHNN and CDR2 SYGAGS (reference sequence). V lost 5 bases, J lost 0 bases, and 11 bases lay in between. The CDR3 bases that were read are TGTGCCAGCGGGCTCGGGACAACAAACACCGGGCAGCTCTAC. Its translation is CASGLGTTNTGQLY. The complete CDR3 sequence is CASGLGTTNTGQLYF.

About this clone itself: The gene names given are mouse names. The read is 1 residue too short to cover the CDR3 end, so that end is filled in from the germline J gene. The chain links TRBV12-1 to TRBJ2-7; D might be TRBD1 (6 bases). Germline-derived CDR1 and CDR2 are SGHSN and HYEKVE. V shed 6 bases and J shed 2 bases, with 10 bases lying between them. This CDR3 contains 12 residues. The covered CDR3 bases are TGTGCCAGCCCGGGACACCCCTATGAACAGTAC. This encodes CASPGHPYEQY. The complete CDR3 reads CASPGHPYEQYF.

Details on this clone: The genes are named according to mouse. The sequenced part of the CDR3 DNA is TGTGCCAGCAGTGATAAGGGTAATTCGCCCCTCTAC. Encoded protein: CASSDKGNSPLY. The entire CDR3 reads CASSDKGNSPLYF. The gene calls are TRBV13-3 and TRBJ1-6; D remains ambiguous. The read falls 1 residue short of the CDR3 end, and the missing part is taken from the germline J gene. TRBJ1-6 is an ORF for which the function is uncertain. The CDR3 runs to 13 residues. Germline CDR1 reads NNHDY; CDR2 reads SYVADS. With 1 base removed from V and 6 bases from J, the gap between germline ends came to 5 bases.

As concerns this clone: Mouse germline and gene names are used. Read sequence stops 1 residue before the CDR3 end, and the germline J gene provides the missing end. V usage is TRBV16 and J usage is TRBJ1-1, with D unresolved. The length of the CDR3 is 11 residues. Trimming shortened V by 0 bases and J by 5 bases, and 1 base separated the two germline ends. CDR1 and CDR2 from the germline V gene are SGHSA and FRNQAP. CDR3 in amino acids: CASSLETEVFF. The DNA read from the CDR3 is TGTGCAAGCAGCTTAGAGACAGAAGTCTTC.

Of note for this clone: The genes are named according to mouse. The read terminates 1 residue before the CDR3 end, so the remaining end is supplied by the germline J gene. Other nucleotide sequences in the sample specify the same CDR3. The chain is built from TRBV31 and TRBJ1-5, with a tentative D call TRBD1 (6 bases). The germline gives CDR1 GKSSPN, CDR2 SITVG. This CDR3 is 13 amino acids long. Trimming pared 0 bases from V and 5 bases from J, leaving 8 bases between. The CDR3 protein is CAWSLGGDQAPLF. The part of the CDR3 DNA that was read is TGTGCCTGGAGTCTAGGGGGGGACCAGGCTCCGCTT. The entire variable domain, with the rest obtained from reference TRBV31 and TRBJ1-5, is as follows: AQTIHQWPVAEIKAVGSPLSLGCTIKGKSSPNLYWYWQATGGTLQQLFYSITVGQVESVVQLNLSASRPKDDQFILSTEKLLLSHSGFYLCAWSLGGDQAPLFGEGTRLSVL.

This clone was seen only a few times. Mouse germline and gene names are used. The CDR3 extends 1 residue past the end of the read, so its final part is completed from the germline J gene. This rearrangement joins TRBV14 to TRBJ2-7; no definite D call. Germline V gene sequence: CDR1 SGHDT, CDR2 FRDEAV. The V end was cut by 3 bases, the J end by 4 bases, with 8 bases between. CDR3 length: 12 residues. The CDR3 loop is CASSSQDYEQYF. The sequenced part of the CDR3 DNA is TGTGCCAGCAGTTCCCAGGATTATGAACAGTAC.

This clone has a handful of counts. Gene names and germline match the mouse. The CDR3 end falls 1 residue outside the read, so it is completed with the germline J gene. The chain employs TRBV1 and TRBJ2-7, with D perhaps matching TRBD1 or TRBD2 (5 bases each). Trimming took 1 base from V and 0 from J, leaving 7 bases between them. This CDR3 has 14 amino acids. Germline-derived CDR1 and CDR2 are NSQYPW and LRSPGD (reference sequence). Incomplete CDR3 DNA: TGCACCTGCAGTGCAGGGGGGTCCTCCTATGAACAGTAC. Translating gives CTCSAGGSSYEQY. The whole CDR3 is CTCSAGGSSYEQYF. Based on the CDR3 plus reference TRBV1 and TRBJ2-7, the full variable domain is VTLLEQNPRWRLVPRGQAVNLRCILKNSQYPWMSWYQQDLQKQLQWLFTLRSPGDKEVKSLPGADYLATRVTDTELRLQVANMSQGRTLYCTCSAGGSSYEQYFGPGTRLTVL.

Notes on this clone: Gene names and germline match the mouse. The CDR3 end falls 1 residue outside the read, so it is completed with the germline J gene. The V and J genes are TRBV2 and TRBJ2-5; 7 nucleotides line up with TRBD2. After removal of 0 bases from V and 5 bases from J, the junction contained 2 bases not matched to a gene. The CDR3 extends over 14 amino acids. Germline V gene sequence: CDR1 LGHNA, CDR2 YSYQKL. The sequenced CDR3 bases are TGTGCCAGCAGCCAAGAGGGGGGGGGAGACACCCAGTAC. It yields the protein CASSQEGGGDTQY. The whole CDR3 region reads CASSQEGGGDTQYF. The variable domain in full, completed from reference TRBV2 and TRBJ2-5, reads DPKIIQKPKYLVAVTGSEKILICEQYLGHNAMYWYRQSAKKPLEFMFSYSYQKLMDNQTASSRFQPQSSKKNHLDLQITALKPDDSATYFCASSQEGGGDTQYFGPGTRLLVL.

As to this clone: Each gene name is a mouse one. The part of the CDR3 DNA that was read is TGTGCCAGCAGCTTAAAGAGGGGGAACACAGAAGTCTTC. It translates to CASSLKRGNTEVF. The CDR3 in full is CASSLKRGNTEVFF. The chain employs TRBV3 and TRBJ1-1; D perhaps matches TRBD1 (5 bases). The DNA ends 1 residue before the CDR3 does, and the rest of the CDR3 is filled in from the germline J gene. This CDR3 region has 14 residues. Germline V gene sequence: CDR1 SNHLY, CDR2 FYNGKV (reference sequence). Trimming left V 2 bases short and J 1 base short, with 8 bases between.

Worth noting for this clone: Gene and germline names: mouse. With the read ending 1 residue before the CDR3 end, the germline J gene is used to fill in that end. The chain combines TRBV19 with TRBJ2-4; 11 nucleotides line up with TRBD2. V gave up 5 bases and J gave up 4 bases; unmatched junction bases: 3. In germline, CDR1 is FNHDT, CDR2 SITEND (reference sequence). The CDR3 is 14 residues long. CDR3 loop: CASSPGLGENTLYF. CDR3 DNA, as far as it was read: TGTGCCAGCAGCCCGGGACTGGGGGAAAACACCTTGTAC.

About this clone itself: These gene names are mouse names. Coverage ceases 1 residue before the CDR3 finishes, and the germline J gene fills in the end. This rearrangement joins TRBV3 to TRBJ1-2; a possible D gene is TRBD1 (5 bases). This CDR3 comprises 14 residues. Between the trimmed V and J ends, which lost 2 bases and 2 bases, there was a span of 9 bases. Germline V gives CDR1 SNHLY, CDR2 FYNGKV (reference sequence). The DNA read from the CDR3 is TGTGCCAGCAGCTTAAAAGCAGGGAACTCCGACTACACC. Amino acids: CASSLKAGNSDYT. The CDR3, in full, reads CASSLKAGNSDYTF.